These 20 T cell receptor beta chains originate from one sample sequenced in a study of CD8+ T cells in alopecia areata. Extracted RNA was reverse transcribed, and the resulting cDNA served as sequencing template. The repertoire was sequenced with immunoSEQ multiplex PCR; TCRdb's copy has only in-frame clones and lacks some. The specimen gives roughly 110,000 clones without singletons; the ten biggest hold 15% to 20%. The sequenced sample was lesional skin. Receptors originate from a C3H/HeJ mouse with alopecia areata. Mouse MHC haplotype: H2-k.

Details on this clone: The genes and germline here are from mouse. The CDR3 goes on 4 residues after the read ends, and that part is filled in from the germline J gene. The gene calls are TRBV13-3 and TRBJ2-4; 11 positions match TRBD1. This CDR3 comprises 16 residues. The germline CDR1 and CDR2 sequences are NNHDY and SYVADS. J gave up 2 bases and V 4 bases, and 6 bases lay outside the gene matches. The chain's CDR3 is CASSHGTGGNQNTLYF. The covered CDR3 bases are TGTGCCAGCAGTCATGGGACAGGGGGAAATCAAAAC.

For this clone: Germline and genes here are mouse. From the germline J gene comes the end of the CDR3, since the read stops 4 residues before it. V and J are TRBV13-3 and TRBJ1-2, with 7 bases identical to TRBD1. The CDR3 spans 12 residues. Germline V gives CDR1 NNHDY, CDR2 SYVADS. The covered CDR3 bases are TGTGCCAGCAGTCAAGCAGGGGGC. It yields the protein CASSQAGG. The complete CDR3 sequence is CASSQAGGDYTF.

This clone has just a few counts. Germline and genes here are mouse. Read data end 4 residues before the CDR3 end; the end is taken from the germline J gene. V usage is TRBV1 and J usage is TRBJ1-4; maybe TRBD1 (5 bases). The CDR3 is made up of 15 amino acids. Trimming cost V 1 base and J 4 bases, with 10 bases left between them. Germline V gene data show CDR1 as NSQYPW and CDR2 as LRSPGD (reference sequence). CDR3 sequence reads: CTCSAAGQNNERLFF. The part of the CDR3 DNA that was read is TGCACCTGCAGTGCAGCAGGACAAAACAACGAA.

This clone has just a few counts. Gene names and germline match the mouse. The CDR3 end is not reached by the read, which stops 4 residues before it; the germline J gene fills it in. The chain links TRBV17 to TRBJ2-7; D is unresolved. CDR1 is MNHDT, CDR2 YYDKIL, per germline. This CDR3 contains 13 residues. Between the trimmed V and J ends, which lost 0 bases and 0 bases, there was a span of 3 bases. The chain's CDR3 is CASSRDSSYEQYF. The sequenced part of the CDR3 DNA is TGTGCTAGCAGTAGAGACTCCTCCTAT.

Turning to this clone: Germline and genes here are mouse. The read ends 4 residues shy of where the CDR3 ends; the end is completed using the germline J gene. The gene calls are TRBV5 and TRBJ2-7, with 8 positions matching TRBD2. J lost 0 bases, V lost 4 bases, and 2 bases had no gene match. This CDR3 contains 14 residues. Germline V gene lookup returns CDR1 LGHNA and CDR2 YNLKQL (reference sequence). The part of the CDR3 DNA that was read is TGTGCCAGCAGCCCGACTGGGGACTCCTAT. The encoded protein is CASSPTGDSY. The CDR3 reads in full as CASSPTGDSYEQYF.

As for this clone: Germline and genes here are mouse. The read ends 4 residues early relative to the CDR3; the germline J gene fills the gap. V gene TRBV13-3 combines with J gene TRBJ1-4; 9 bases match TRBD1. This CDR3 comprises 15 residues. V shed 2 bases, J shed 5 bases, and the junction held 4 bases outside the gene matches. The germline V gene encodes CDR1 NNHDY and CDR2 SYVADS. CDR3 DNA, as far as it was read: TGTGCCAGCAGTGAGCTGACAGGGGGGAACGAA. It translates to CASSELTGGNE. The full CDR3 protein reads CASSELTGGNERLFF.

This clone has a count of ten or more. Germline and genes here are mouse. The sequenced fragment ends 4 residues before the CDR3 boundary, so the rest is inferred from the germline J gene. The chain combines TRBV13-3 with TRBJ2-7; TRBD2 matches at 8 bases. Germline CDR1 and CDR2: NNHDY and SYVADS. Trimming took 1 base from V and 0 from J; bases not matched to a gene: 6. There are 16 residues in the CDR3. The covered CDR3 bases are TGTGCCAGCAGTGATCCCTGGGGGGCGAGCTCCTAT. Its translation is CASSDPWGASSY. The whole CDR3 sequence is CASSDPWGASSYEQYF.

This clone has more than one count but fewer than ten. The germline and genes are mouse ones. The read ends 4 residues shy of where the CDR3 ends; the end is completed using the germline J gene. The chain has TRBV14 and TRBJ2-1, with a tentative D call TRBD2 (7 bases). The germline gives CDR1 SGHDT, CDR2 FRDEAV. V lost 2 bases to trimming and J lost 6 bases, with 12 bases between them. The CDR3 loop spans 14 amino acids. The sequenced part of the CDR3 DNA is TGTGCCAGCAGTTTAGGGGGGGAGGGTGCT. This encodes CASSLGGEGA. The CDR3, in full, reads CASSLGGEGAEQFF.

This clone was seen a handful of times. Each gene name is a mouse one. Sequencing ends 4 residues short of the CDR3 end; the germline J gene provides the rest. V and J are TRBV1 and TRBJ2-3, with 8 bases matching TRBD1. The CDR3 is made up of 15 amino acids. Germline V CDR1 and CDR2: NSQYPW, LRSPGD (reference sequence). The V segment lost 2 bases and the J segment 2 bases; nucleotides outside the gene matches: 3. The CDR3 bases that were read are TGCACCTGCAGTGCACGACAGGGGATTGCAGAA. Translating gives CTCSARQGIAE. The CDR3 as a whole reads CTCSARQGIAETLYF.

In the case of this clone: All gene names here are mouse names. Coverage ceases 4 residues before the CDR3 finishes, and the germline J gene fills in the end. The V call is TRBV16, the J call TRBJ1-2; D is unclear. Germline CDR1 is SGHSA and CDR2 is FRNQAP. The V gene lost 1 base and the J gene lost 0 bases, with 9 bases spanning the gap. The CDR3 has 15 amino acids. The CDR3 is CASSLASPSNSDYTF. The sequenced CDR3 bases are TGTGCAAGCAGCTTAGCCAGTCCATCAAACTCC.

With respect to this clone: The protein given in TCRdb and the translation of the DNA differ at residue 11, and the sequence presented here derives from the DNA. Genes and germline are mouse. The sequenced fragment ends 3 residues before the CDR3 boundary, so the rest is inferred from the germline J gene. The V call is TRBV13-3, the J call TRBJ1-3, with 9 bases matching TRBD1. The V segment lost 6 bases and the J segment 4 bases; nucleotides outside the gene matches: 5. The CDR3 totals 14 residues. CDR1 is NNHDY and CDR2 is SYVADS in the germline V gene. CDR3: CASTRDRDGNTLYF. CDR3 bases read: TGTGCCAGCACCCGGGACAGGGACGGAAATACG.

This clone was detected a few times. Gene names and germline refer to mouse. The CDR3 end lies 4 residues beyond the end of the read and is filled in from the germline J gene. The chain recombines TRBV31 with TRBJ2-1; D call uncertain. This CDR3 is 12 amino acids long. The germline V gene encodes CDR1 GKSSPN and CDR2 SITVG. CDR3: CAWSPQSSEQFF. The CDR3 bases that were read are TGTGCCTGGAGTCCTCAGTCCTCT.

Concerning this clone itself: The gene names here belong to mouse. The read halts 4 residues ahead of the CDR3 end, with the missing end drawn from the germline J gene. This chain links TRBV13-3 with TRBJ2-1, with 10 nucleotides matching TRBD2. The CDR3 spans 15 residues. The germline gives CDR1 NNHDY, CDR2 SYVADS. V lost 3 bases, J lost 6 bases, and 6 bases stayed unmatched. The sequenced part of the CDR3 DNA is TGTGCCAGCAGTGGAGACTGGGGGGCGCGTGCT. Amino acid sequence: CASSGDWGARA. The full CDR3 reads CASSGDWGARAEQFF.

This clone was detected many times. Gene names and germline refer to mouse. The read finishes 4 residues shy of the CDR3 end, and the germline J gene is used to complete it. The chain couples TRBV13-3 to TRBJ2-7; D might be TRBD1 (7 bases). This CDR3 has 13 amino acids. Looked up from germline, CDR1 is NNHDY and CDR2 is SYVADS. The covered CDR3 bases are TGTGCCAGCAGTGATAAGGGGGCAGAT. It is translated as CASSDKGAD. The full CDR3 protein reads CASSDKGADEQYF.

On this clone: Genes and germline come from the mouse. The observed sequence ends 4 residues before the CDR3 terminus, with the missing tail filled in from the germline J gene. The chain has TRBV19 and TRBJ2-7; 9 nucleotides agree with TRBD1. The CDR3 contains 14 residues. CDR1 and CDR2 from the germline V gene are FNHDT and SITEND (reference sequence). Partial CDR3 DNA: TGTGCCAGCAGCCCACAGGGGGCGCGGTAT. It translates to CASSPQGARY. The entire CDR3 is CASSPQGARYEQYF.

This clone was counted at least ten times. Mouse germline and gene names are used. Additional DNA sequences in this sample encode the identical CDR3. CDR3 DNA (partial): TGCACCTGCAGTGCAGAGGGGGGCCGTGCT. Protein: CTCSAEGGRA. The full CDR3 reads CTCSAEGGRAEQFF. This chain joins TRBV1 and TRBJ2-1; TRBD2 might be the D (7 bases). The read falls 4 residues short of the CDR3 end, and the missing part is taken from the germline J gene. The V gene's germline CDR1 is NSQYPW and CDR2 LRSPGD (reference sequence). This CDR3 is built from 14 residues. V was cut by 0 bases and J by 6 bases, with 9 bases left in between.

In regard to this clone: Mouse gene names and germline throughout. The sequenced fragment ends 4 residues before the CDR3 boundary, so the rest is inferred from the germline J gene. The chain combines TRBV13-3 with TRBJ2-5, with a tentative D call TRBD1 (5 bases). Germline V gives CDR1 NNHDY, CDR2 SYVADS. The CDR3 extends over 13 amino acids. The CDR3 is CASSARVKDTQYF. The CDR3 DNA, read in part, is TGTGCCAGCAGTGCCAGGGTTAAAGAC.

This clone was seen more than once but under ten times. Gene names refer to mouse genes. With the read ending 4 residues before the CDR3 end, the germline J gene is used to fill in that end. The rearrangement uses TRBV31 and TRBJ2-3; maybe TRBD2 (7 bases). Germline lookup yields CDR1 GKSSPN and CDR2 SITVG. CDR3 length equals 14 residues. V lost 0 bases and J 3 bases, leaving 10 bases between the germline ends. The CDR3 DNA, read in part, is TGTGCCTGGAGTCTAGGGGGGGAGGCAGAA. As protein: CAWSLGGEAE. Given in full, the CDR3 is CAWSLGGEAETLYF.

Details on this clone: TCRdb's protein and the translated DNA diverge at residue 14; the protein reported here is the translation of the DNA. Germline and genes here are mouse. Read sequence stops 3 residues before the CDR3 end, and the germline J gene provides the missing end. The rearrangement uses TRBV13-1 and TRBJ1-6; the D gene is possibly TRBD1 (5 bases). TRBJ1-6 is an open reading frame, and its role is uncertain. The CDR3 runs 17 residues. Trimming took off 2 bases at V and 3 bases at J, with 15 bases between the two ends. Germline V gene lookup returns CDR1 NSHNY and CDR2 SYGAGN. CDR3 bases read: TGTGCCAGCAGTGACTCAGTCGCCAGGGACTATAATTCGCCC. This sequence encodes CASSDSVARDYNSP. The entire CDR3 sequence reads CASSDSVARDYNSPLYF.

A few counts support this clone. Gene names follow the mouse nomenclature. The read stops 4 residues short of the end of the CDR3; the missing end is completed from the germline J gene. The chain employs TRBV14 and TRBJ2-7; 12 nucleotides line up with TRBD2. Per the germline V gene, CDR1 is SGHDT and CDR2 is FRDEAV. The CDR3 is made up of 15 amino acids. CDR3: CASSFGLGGGYEQYF. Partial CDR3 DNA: TGTGCCAGCAGTTTTGGACTGGGGGGGGGATAT. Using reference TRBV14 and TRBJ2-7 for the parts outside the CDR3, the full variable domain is EAGVTQSPRYAVLQEGQAVSFWCDPISGHDTLYWYQQPRDQGPQLLVYFRDEAVIDNSQLPSDRFSAVRPKGTNSTLKIQSAKQGDTATYLCASSFGLGGGYEQYFGPGTRLTVL.